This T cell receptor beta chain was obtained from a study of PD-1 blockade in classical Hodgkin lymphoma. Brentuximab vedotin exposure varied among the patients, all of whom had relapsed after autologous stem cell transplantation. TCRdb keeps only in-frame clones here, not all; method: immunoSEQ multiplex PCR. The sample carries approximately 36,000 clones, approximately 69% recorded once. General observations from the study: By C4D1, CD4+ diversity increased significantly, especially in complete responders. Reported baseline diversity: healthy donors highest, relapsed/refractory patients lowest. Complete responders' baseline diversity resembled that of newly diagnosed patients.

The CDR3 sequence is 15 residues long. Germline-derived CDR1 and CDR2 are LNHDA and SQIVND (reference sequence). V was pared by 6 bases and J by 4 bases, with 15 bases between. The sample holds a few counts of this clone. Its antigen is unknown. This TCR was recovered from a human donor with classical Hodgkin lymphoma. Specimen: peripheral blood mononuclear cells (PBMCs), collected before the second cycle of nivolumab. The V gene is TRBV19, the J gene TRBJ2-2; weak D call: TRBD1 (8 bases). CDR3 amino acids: CASSRTGGGTGELFF. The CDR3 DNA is TGTGCCAGTAGCCGCACAGGGGGGGGCACCGGGGAGCTGTTTTTT.